Sequencing of this TCR beta chain was carried out in a study of shared clonotypes between healthy human individuals. Whole-study results and caveats: Depth of sequencing was expected to influence donor clonotype sharing. Lower generation probabilities were found for non-shared clonotypes than for those shared by all four donors.

This table comes from immunoSEQ multiplex PCR, and its TCRdb copy is limited to in-frame clones, with some not included. The sample shows 550,000 to 850,000 clones, 74% of them seen only once. Each of the donors was a healthy adult who was HIV-negative and had not had a recent acute infection or vaccination. Both subsets, CD45RA+ naive and CD45RA-negative memory, were split from the CD4+ cells. J was trimmed by 1 base and V by 6 bases; bases with no gene match: 5. CDR1 and CDR2 (germline): MNHEY, SMNVEV (reference sequence). The CDR3 extends over 15 amino acids. As concerns this clone: The antigen remains unidentified.

This clonotype originated in a woman aged 25 to 45 in good health. The genes are TRBV27 and TRBJ2-2; 7 bases line up with TRBD1. The sample taken for sequencing was memory CD4+ T cells sorted from blood. Stated subset: CD45RA-negative fraction. In nucleotides, the CDR3 is TGTGCCAGCAGGACGGGACAGCAGAACACCGGGGAGCTGTTTTTT. It specifies CASRTGQQNTGELFF.